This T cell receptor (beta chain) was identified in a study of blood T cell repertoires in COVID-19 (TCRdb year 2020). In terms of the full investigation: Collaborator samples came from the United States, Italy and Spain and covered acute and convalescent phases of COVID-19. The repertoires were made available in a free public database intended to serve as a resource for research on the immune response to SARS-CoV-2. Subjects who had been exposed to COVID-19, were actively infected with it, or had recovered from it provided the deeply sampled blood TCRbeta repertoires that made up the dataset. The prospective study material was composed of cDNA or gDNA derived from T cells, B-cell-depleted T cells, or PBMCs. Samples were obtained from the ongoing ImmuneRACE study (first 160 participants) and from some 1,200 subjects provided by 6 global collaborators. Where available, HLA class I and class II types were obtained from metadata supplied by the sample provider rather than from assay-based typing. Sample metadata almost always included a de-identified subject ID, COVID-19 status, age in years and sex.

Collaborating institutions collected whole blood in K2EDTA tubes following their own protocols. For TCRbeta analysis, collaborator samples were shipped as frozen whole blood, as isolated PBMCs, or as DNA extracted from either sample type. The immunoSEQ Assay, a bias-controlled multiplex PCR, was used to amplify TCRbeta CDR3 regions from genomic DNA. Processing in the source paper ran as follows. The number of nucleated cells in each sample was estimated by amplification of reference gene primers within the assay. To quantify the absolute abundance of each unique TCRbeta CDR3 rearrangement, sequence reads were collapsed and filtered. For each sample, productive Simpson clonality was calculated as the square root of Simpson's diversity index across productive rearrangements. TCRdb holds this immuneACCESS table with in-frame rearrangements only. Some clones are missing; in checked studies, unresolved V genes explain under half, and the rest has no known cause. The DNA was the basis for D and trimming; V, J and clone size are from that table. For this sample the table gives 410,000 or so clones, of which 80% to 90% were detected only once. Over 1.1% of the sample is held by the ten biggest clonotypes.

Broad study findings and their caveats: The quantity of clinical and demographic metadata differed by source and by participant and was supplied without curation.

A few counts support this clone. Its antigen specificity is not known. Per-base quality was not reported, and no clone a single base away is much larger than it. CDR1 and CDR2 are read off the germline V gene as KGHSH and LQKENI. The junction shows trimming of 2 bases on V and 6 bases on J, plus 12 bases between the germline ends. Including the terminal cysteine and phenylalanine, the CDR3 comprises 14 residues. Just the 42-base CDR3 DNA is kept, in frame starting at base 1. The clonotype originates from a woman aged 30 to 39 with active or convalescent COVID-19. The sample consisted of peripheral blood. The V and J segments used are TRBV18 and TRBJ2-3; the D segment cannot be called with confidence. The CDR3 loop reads CASSPTAGGDTQYF. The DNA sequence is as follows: TGTGCCAGCTCACCAACCGCTGGCGGCGATACGCAGTATTTT.